The rows below give T cell receptor beta chains drawn from one sample of a study of early T cells in non-severe SARS-CoV-2 infection. TCRdb reanalysed the 5' RACE reads using MiXCR and keeps one entry per CDR3 protein. The table lists some 78,000 distinct CDR3 sequences, under 15% of them singletons. The sequencing sample was made of whole blood. The receptors were gathered from an adult who was a healthcare worker with PCR-confirmed SARS-CoV-2 infection or an uninfected control (not recorded which). CDR3s include the opening cysteine and the closing phenylalanine or tryptophan. A D gene is named only where the DNA matches it firmly. Some rows mark clone size as missing; the rest say once, few, many or name a class of expanded clone.

j_call: TRBJ1-5
d_call: TRBD1
v_call: TRBV5-1
clone_size: many
cdr3_aa: CASSLVTGSYSNQPQHF
cdr3_nt: TGCGCCAGCAGCTTGGTGACAGGGTCCTATAGCAATCAGCCCCAGCATTTT

j_call: TRBJ2-3
d_call: -
v_call: TRBV5-1
clone_size: few
cdr3_aa: CASSRSGASQSVSLTDTQYF
cdr3_nt: TGCGCCAGCAGCCGAAGTGGGGCTAGCCAATCGGTATCACTCACAGATACGCAGTATTTT

j_call: TRBJ1-4
d_call: TRBD1
v_call: TRBV7-2
clone_size: -
cdr3_aa: CASSPSGTGGEKLFF
cdr3_nt: TGTGCCAGCAGCCCAAGTGGGACAGGGGGAGAAAAACTGTTTTTT

j_call: TRBJ2-7
d_call: -
v_call: TRBV21-1
clone_size: few
cdr3_aa: CASSKALRRQRVTYEQYF
cdr3_nt: TGTGCCAGCAGCAAAGCGCTTAGGAGACAGAGGGTCACCTACGAGCAGTACTTC

j_call: TRBJ2-2
d_call: -
v_call: TRBV7-3
clone_size: few
cdr3_aa: CASSRDTYTGELFF
cdr3_nt: TGTGCCAGCAGCCGGGACACCTACACCGGGGAGCTGTTTTTT

j_call: TRBJ1-1
d_call: -
v_call: TRBV20-1
clone_size: many
cdr3_aa: CSASLIFRNTEAFF
cdr3_nt: TGCAGTGCTAGTCTTATTTTTCGGAACACTGAAGCTTTCTTT

j_call: TRBJ2-3
d_call: -
v_call: TRBV12-3/TRBV12-4
clone_size: -
cdr3_aa: CASSLREFWTDTQYF
cdr3_nt: TGTGCCAGCAGTTTAAGAGAATTTTGGACAGATACGCAGTATTTT

j_call: TRBJ1-2
d_call: TRBD1
v_call: TRBV20-1
clone_size: few
cdr3_aa: CSARNFDRGYYGYTF
cdr3_nt: TGCAGTGCTAGAAATTTCGACAGGGGATACTATGGCTACACCTTC

j_call: TRBJ2-2
d_call: -
v_call: TRBV9
clone_size: many
cdr3_aa: CASTPNPTGELFF
cdr3_nt: TGTGCCAGCACCCCAAACCCCACCGGGGAGCTGTTTTTT

j_call: TRBJ1-4
d_call: -
v_call: TRBV20-1
clone_size: -
cdr3_aa: CSARVGQEKLFF
cdr3_nt: TGCAGTGCTAGAGTGGGGCAGGAAAAACTGTTTTTT

j_call: TRBJ2-1
d_call: -
v_call: TRBV18
clone_size: many
cdr3_aa: CASSPTGGSYNEQFF
cdr3_nt: TGTGCCAGCTCACCGACCGGGGGCTCCTACAATGAGCAGTTCTTC

j_call: TRBJ1-1
d_call: TRBD1
v_call: TRBV12-5
clone_size: few
cdr3_aa: CASGLGTGANTEAFF
cdr3_nt: TGTGCTAGTGGTTTGGGGACAGGGGCGAACACTGAAGCTTTCTTT

j_call: TRBJ2-3
d_call: TRBD2
v_call: TRBV2
clone_size: -
cdr3_aa: CATGLAGVTDTQYF
cdr3_nt: TGTGCCACGGGACTAGCGGGAGTCACGGATACGCAGTATTTT

j_call: TRBJ2-3
d_call: -
v_call: TRBV27
clone_size: -
cdr3_aa: CANSDTQYF
cdr3_nt: TGTGCCAACTCAGATACGCAGTATTTT

j_call: TRBJ2-7
d_call: TRBD2
v_call: TRBV15
clone_size: few
cdr3_aa: CATSRGVAGGYEQYF
cdr3_nt: TGTGCCACCAGCAGAGGGGTCGCGGGAGGCTACGAGCAGTACTTC

j_call: TRBJ2-3
d_call: -
v_call: TRBV28
clone_size: few
cdr3_aa: CASSYITDTQYF
cdr3_nt: TGTGCCAGCAGTTATATCACAGATACGCAGTATTTT

j_call: TRBJ2-7
d_call: TRBD1
v_call: TRBV27
clone_size: many
cdr3_aa: CASSRDRGYEQYF
cdr3_nt: TGTGCCAGCAGCCGGGACAGGGGCTACGAGCAGTACTTC

j_call: TRBJ2-3
d_call: TRBD2
v_call: TRBV4-2
clone_size: few
cdr3_aa: CASSQDLASGRTDTQYF
cdr3_nt: TGTGCCAGCAGCCAAGATCTAGCTAGCGGGAGAACAGATACGCAGTATTTT

j_call: TRBJ2-1
d_call: TRBD2
v_call: TRBV12-5
clone_size: -
cdr3_aa: CASGTPGLAGENEQFF
cdr3_nt: TGTGCTAGTGGTACGCCGGGACTAGCGGGGGAGAATGAGCAGTTCTTC

j_call: TRBJ2-3
d_call: TRBD2
v_call: TRBV20-1
clone_size: many
cdr3_aa: CSARTSGRAGTDTQYF
cdr3_nt: TGCAGTGCGCGGACTAGCGGGAGGGCCGGTACAGATACGCAGTATTTT

j_call: TRBJ1-2
d_call: TRBD1
v_call: TRBV28
clone_size: many
cdr3_aa: CASRWVRGTYGYTF
cdr3_nt: TGTGCCAGCAGATGGGTCAGGGGGACCTATGGCTACACCTTC

j_call: TRBJ2-7
d_call: TRBD2
v_call: TRBV7-2
clone_size: few
cdr3_aa: CASSQRGDPSSYEQYF
cdr3_nt: TGTGCCAGCAGCCAGCGGGGCGACCCGAGCTCCTACGAGCAGTACTTC

j_call: TRBJ2-7
d_call: TRBD1
v_call: TRBV11-2
clone_size: -
cdr3_aa: CASSAYPGQGMTYEQYF
cdr3_nt: TGTGCCAGCAGCGCCTACCCGGGACAGGGAATGACCTACGAGCAGTACTTC

j_call: TRBJ2-1
d_call: TRBD1
v_call: TRBV6-6
clone_size: many
cdr3_aa: CASSSWDRAYNEQFF
cdr3_nt: TGTGCCAGCAGTTCCTGGGACAGGGCGTACAATGAGCAGTTCTTC

j_call: TRBJ1-1
d_call: -
v_call: TRBV30
clone_size: -
cdr3_aa: CAWEEGGYTEAFF
cdr3_nt: TGTGCCTGGGAGGAAGGGGGGTACACTGAAGCTTTCTTT

j_call: TRBJ2-1
d_call: -
v_call: TRBV28
clone_size: few
cdr3_aa: CASISQEYPHYNEQFF
cdr3_nt: TGTGCCAGCATTTCTCAAGAGTACCCCCACTACAATGAGCAGTTCTTC

j_call: TRBJ1-2
d_call: TRBD1
v_call: TRBV19
clone_size: many
cdr3_aa: CASSPRRTGGDGYTF
cdr3_nt: TGTGCCAGTAGTCCCCGGCGGACAGGGGGCGATGGCTACACCTTC

j_call: TRBJ1-4
d_call: -
v_call: TRBV5-1
clone_size: -
cdr3_aa: CASSLWGEKLFF
cdr3_nt: TGCGCCAGCAGCTTGTGGGGTGAAAAACTGTTTTTT

j_call: TRBJ1-3
d_call: -
v_call: TRBV7-2
clone_size: -
cdr3_aa: CASSLDWGSSGNTIYF
cdr3_nt: TGTGCCAGCAGCTTAGATTGGGGTAGCTCTGGAAACACCATATATTTT

j_call: TRBJ2-7
d_call: -
v_call: TRBV20-1
clone_size: few
cdr3_aa: CSAPNYRGNYEQYF
cdr3_nt: TGCAGTGCCCCTAACTACAGAGGTAACTACGAGCAGTACTTC

j_call: TRBJ1-1
d_call: -
v_call: TRBV4-1
clone_size: few
cdr3_aa: CASSQDPSSDTEAFF
cdr3_nt: TGCGCCAGCAGCCAAGATCCCTCCAGCGACACTGAAGCTTTCTTT

j_call: TRBJ2-7
d_call: TRBD1
v_call: TRBV7-9
clone_size: -
cdr3_aa: CASSDRTGTDEQYF
cdr3_nt: TGTGCCAGCAGTGATAGGACAGGGACCGACGAGCAGTACTTC

j_call: TRBJ1-3
d_call: -
v_call: TRBV7-6
clone_size: few
cdr3_aa: CASSPTFSGNTIYF
cdr3_nt: TGTGCCAGCAGCCCCACTTTCTCTGGAAACACCATATATTTT

j_call: TRBJ2-3
d_call: -
v_call: TRBV19
clone_size: many
cdr3_aa: CASSMLDTSSTDTQYF
cdr3_nt: TGTGCCAGTAGTATGCTTGACACTTCTAGCACAGATACGCAGTATTTT

j_call: TRBJ2-7
d_call: -
v_call: TRBV4-1
clone_size: few
cdr3_aa: CASSRSRSESYEQYF
cdr3_nt: TGCGCCAGCAGCCGAAGTCGGTCGGAGAGCTACGAGCAGTACTTC

j_call: TRBJ2-3
d_call: TRBD2
v_call: TRBV6-5
clone_size: few
cdr3_aa: CASSYRASGGGQKDTQYF
cdr3_nt: TGTGCCAGCAGTTACCGAGCTAGCGGGGGAGGTCAGAAAGATACGCAGTATTTT

j_call: TRBJ1-1
d_call: -
v_call: TRBV28
clone_size: -
cdr3_aa: CASRRDPGRGYTEAFF
cdr3_nt: TGTGCCAGCCGTAGGGACCCGGGGAGGGGATACACTGAAGCTTTCTTT

j_call: TRBJ2-7
d_call: -
v_call: TRBV28
clone_size: -
cdr3_aa: CASIGALGEQYF
cdr3_nt: TGTGCCAGCATAGGGGCGCTTGGCGAGCAGTACTTC

j_call: TRBJ2-7
d_call: -
v_call: TRBV11-2
clone_size: -
cdr3_aa: CASSLDQGEQYF
cdr3_nt: TGTGCCAGCAGCTTAGATCAAGGCGAGCAGTACTTC

j_call: TRBJ2-1
d_call: -
v_call: TRBV20-1
clone_size: -
cdr3_aa: CSAALPDEQFF
cdr3_nt: TGCAGTGCTGCCCTCCCCGATGAGCAGTTCTTC

j_call: TRBJ1-5
d_call: -
v_call: TRBV28
clone_size: many
cdr3_aa: CASSLEREGDQPQHF
cdr3_nt: -

j_call: TRBJ2-2
d_call: -
v_call: TRBV10-3
clone_size: -
cdr3_aa: CAISAKEGLTGELFF
cdr3_nt: TGTGCCATCAGTGCTAAGGAGGGCCTCACCGGGGAGCTGTTTTTT

j_call: TRBJ1-1
d_call: -
v_call: TRBV11-2
clone_size: -
cdr3_aa: CASSLFGRDVGEAFF
cdr3_nt: TGTGCCAGCAGCTTATTCGGAAGGGACGTGGGTGAAGCTTTCTTT

j_call: TRBJ2-2
d_call: TRBD2
v_call: TRBV7-9
clone_size: few
cdr3_aa: CASSFRGLAGVNTGELFF
cdr3_nt: TGTGCCAGCAGCTTCCGCGGACTAGCGGGAGTGAACACCGGGGAGCTGTTTTTT

j_call: TRBJ2-5
d_call: -
v_call: TRBV29-1
clone_size: few
cdr3_aa: CSVGAYQETQYF
cdr3_nt: TGCAGCGTTGGGGCATATCAAGAGACCCAGTACTTC

j_call: TRBJ2-3
d_call: TRBD2
v_call: TRBV6-5
clone_size: -
cdr3_aa: CASTLLGTSGSGTQYF
cdr3_nt: TGTGCCAGCACCCTGCTTGGGACTAGCGGGAGTGGTACGCAGTATTTT

j_call: TRBJ1-2
d_call: TRBD1
v_call: TRBV15
clone_size: -
cdr3_aa: CATSRDPPATGGWNYGYTF
cdr3_nt: TGTGCCACCAGCAGAGATCCGCCGGCTACAGGGGGATGGAACTATGGCTACACCTTC